A single sample is the source of the 5 T cell receptor beta chains below, sequenced in a study of OX40 agonist ivuxolimab in advanced cancers. The method was immunoSEQ multiplex PCR; TCRdb's version includes in-frame clones alone and lacks a portion of them. There are 35,000 to 40,000 clones in the sample; about nine tenths occur only once, and around 46% lies in the top ten. The sequences come from CD4+ or CD8+ T cells sorted from blood, collected in a trial of the OX40 agonist ivuxolimab. The origin of the receptors is an adult with an advanced solid tumor such as melanoma, head and neck, liver or kidney cancer.

The CDR3 loop is CASSPATGTPDNSPLHF. CDR3 nucleotide sequence: TGTGCCAGCAGCCCCGCGACGGGCACCCCCGATAATTCACCCCTCCACTTT. This rearrangement joins TRBV11-2 to TRBJ1-6; D remains ambiguous. In germline, CDR1 is SGHAT, CDR2 FQNNGV. The CDR3 is made up of 17 amino acids. V was pared by 5 bases and J by 5 bases, with 19 bases between.

The chain carries TRBV7-6 and TRBJ2-5, with D unresolved. The CDR3 loop spans 16 amino acids. With 5 bases removed from V and 3 bases from J, the gap between germline ends came to 19 bases. The germline V gene encodes CDR1 SGHVS and CDR2 FNYEAQ. CDR3 region: CASSLNAADTKETQYF. For the CDR3, the DNA is TGTGCCAGCAGCCTTAATGCAGCCGACACGAAAGAGACCCAGTACTTC.

This clone came up a few times. Different DNA sequences within this sample yield the same CDR3. This chain links TRBV9 with TRBJ2-7; D uncertain. From germline, CDR1 is SGDLS and CDR2 YYNGEE. Trimming removed 0 bases from V and 7 bases from J, with 5 bases in between. CDR3 length: 11 amino acids. Written as DNA, the CDR3 is TGTGCCAGCAGCGTAGGGAATGAGCAGTACTTC. Translated: CASSVGNEQYF.

A note on this clone: The sample has other DNA sequences that encode this CDR3 too. The chain couples TRBV7-9 to TRBJ2-1, with D unresolved. With 2 bases removed from V and 0 bases from J, the gap between germline ends came to 8 bases. The CDR3 totals 15 residues. Per germline, CDR1 SEHNR and CDR2 FQNEAQ (reference sequence). This CDR3 reads CASSLSASSYNEQFF. For the CDR3, the DNA is TGTGCCAGCAGCTTATCGGCCAGCTCCTACAATGAGCAGTTCTTC.

The chain is built from TRBV19 and TRBJ2-7; 12 nucleotides align to TRBD1. The CDR3 length is 14 residues. Germline CDR1 reads LNHDA; CDR2 reads SQIVND (reference sequence). J gave up 2 bases and V 7 bases, and 3 bases lay outside the gene matches. The CDR3 loop is CASTGTGGTYEQYF. The CDR3 DNA reads TGTGCCAGTACCGGGACAGGGGGCACCTACGAGCAGTACTTC.